Given below is one T cell receptor beta chain in context. This CDR3 is 15 amino acids long. V lost 3 bases to trimming and J lost 4 bases; unmatched junction nucleotides: 4. Germline lookup yields CDR1 WSHSY and CDR2 SAAADI. The PCR had 60 Vbeta and 13 Jbeta primers. Only in-frame clones appear in the TCRdb table, and some are missing; sequencing was by immunoSEQ multiplex PCR. This sample has about 93,000 clones; roughly 79% occur once, and the top ten carry 0.45% to 0.6%. This sample is part of a study of cytomegalovirus exposure and HLA in healthy donors. The chain carries TRBV10-2 and TRBJ2-1; 9 nucleotides match TRBD1. This clonotype originated in a man aged 25 to 45 in good health and CMV-seronegative. Sequencing used PBMCs. The chain's CDR3 is CASSDRDRAYNEQFF. CDR3 DNA: TGCGCCAGCAGTGATCGGGACAGGGCATACAATGAGCAGTTCTTC.